The sequence of this TCR beta chain was determined in a study of blood T cells in healthy people across ages. There are 12 residues in the CDR3. V shed 2 bases and J shed 7 bases, with 7 bases lying between them. Germline lookup yields CDR1 SGHAT and CDR2 FQNNGV. Using a J-beta primer mix together with a sample-barcoded 5' primer, a second PCR was run for roughly 7 to 11 cycles. TCRdb recomputed calls from the 5' RACE reads with MiXCR, one row per CDR3 protein. Of about 680,000 distinct CDR3 sequences in the sample, roughly 49% were seen once. The rearrangement joins TRBV11-2 to TRBJ2-3; D remains ambiguous. This receptor was taken from a woman in her sixties or seventies in good health. The sample was blood. In DNA, the CDR3 is TGTGCCAGCAGCTTAATTGACTATACGCAGTATTTT. Translated, it gives CASSLIDYTQYF.